What follows is one T cell receptor beta chain and its context. Its target is unknown. The data originate from a study of cytomegalovirus exposure and HLA in healthy donors. At the level of the study: An early data release held 80 million or so unique TCRs from HLA-typed donors. The study's findings and limits: Highly shared variants forming one cluster were likely a sequencing artifact. TCR beta sequences reportedly predicted most subjects' HLA-A and HLA-B alleles accurately. Later analysis identified 15,000 to 20,000 TCR beta sequences associated with HLA alleles, using a false discovery rate threshold of 0.05.

The V end was cut by 8 bases, the J end by 1 base, with 4 bases between. Germline V lookup: CDR1 LNHNV, CDR2 YYDKDF (reference sequence). The CDR3 is 11 residues long. Both 60 Vbeta primers and 13 Jbeta primers went into the PCR. This table comes from immunoSEQ multiplex PCR, and its TCRdb copy is limited to in-frame clones, with some not included. The sample has roughly 120,000 clones, 65% seen once; the top ten hold roughly 9%. Sequencing was performed on PBMCs. The chain employs TRBV15 and TRBJ2-3; no firm D call. This clonotype was sampled from a woman aged 40-49 years in good health and CMV-seropositive. The chain's CDR3 is CATRGTDTQYF. For the CDR3, the DNA is TGTGCCACCCGGGGCACAGATACGCAGTATTTT.